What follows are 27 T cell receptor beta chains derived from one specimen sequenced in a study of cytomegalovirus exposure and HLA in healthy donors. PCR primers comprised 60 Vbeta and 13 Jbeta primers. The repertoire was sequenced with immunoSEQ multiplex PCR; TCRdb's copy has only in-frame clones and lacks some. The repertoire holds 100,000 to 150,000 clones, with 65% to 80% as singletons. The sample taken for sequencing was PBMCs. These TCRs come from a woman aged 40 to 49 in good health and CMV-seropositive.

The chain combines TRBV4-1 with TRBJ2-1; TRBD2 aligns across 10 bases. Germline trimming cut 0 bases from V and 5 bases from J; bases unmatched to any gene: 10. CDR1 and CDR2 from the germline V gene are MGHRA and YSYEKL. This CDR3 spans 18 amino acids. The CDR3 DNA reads TGCGCCAGCAGCCAAGAGGGGGCTAGCGGGAGTGGCGACAATGAGCAGTTCTTC. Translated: CASSQEGASGSGDNEQFF.

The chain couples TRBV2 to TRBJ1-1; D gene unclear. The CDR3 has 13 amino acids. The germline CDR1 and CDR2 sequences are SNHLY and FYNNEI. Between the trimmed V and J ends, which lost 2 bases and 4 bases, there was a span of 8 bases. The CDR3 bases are TGTGCCAGCAGTGAACAGGCGGGCACTGAAGCTTTCTTT. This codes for CASSEQAGTEAFF.

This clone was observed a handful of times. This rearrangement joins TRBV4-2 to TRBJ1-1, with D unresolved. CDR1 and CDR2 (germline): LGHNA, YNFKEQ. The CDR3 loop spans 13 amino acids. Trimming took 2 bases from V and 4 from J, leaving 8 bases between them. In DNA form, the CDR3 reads TGTGCCAGCAGCCAAAATCTAGGCACTGAAGCTTTCTTT. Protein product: CASSQNLGTEAFF.

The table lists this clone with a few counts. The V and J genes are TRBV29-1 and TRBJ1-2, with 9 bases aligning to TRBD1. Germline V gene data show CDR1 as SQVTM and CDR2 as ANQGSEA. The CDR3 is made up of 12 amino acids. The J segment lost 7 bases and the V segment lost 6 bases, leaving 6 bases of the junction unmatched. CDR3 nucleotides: TGCAGCGTCTGGACAGGGGATGGTGGCTACACCTTC. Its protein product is CSVWTGDGGYTF.

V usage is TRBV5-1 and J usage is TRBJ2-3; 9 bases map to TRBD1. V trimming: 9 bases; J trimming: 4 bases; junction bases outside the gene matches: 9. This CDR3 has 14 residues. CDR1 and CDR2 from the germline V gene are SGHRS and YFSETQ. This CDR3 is CATRDTGGSDTQYF. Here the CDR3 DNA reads TGCGCCACCAGGGATACAGGGGGCTCAGATACGCAGTATTTT.

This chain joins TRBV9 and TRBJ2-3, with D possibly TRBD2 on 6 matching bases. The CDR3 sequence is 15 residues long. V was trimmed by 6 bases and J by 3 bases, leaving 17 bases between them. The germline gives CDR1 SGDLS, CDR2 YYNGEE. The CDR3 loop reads CASTGGGGWTDTQYF. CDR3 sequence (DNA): TGTGCCAGCACCGGGGGAGGTGGTTGGACAGATACGCAGTATTTT.

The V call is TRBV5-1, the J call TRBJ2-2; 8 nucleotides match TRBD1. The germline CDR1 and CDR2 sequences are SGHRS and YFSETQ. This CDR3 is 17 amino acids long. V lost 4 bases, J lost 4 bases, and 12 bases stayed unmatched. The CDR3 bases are TGCGCCAGCAGCCCTCTACCGACAGGGGCTGGCACCGGGGAGCTGTTTTTT. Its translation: CASSPLPTGAGTGELFF.

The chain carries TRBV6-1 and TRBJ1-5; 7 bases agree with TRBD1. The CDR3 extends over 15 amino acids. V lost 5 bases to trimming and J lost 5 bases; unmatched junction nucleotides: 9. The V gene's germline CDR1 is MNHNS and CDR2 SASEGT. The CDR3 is CASSPTWTGDQPQHF. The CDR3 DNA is TGTGCCAGCAGTCCAACTTGGACAGGCGATCAGCCCCAGCATTTT.

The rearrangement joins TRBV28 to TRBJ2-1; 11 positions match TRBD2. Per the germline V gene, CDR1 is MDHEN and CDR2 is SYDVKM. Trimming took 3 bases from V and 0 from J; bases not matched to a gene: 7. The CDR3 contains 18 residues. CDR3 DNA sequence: TGTGCCAGCAGTTTTGGTCTAGCGGGAGGCAGCTCCTACAATGAGCAGTTCTTC. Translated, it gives CASSFGLAGGSSYNEQFF.

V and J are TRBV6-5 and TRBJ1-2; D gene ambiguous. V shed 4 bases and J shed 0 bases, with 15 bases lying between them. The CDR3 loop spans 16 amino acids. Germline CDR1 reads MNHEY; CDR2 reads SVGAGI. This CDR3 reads CASSSGGRRANYGYTF. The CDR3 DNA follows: TGTGCCAGCAGTTCTGGCGGCCGGCGGGCTAACTATGGCTACACCTTC.

As DNA, the CDR3 is TGTGCCAGCAGCCCGTCGTTGGGGCTAGCGGGGGGGATTGGCACAGATACGCAGTATTTT. Translating gives CASSPSLGLAGGIGTDTQYF. The chain carries TRBV11-3 and TRBJ2-3; the match to TRBD2 covers 12 bases. The J segment lost 1 base and the V segment lost 5 bases, leaving 16 bases of the junction unmatched. The CDR3 is 20 residues long. Germline assignment: CDR1 SGHNT and CDR2 YENEEA. Full variable domain (outside the CDR3, taken from reference TRBV11-3 and TRBJ2-3): EAGVVQSPRYKIIEKKQPVAFWCNPISGHNTLYWYLQNLGQGPELLIRYENEEAVDDSQLPKDRFSAERLKGVDSTLKIQPAELGDSAVYLCASSPSLGLAGGIGTDTQYFGPGTRLTVL.

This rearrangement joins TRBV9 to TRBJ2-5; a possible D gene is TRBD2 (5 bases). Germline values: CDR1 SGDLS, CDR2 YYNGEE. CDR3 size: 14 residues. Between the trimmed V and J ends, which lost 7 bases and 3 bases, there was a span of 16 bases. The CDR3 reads CASRPTIIEETQYF. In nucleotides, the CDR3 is TGTGCCAGCCGCCCGACTATCATTGAAGAGACCCAGTACTTC. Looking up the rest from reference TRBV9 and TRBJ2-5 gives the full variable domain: DSGVTQTPKHLITATGQRVTLRCSPRSGDLSVYWYQQSLDQGLQFLIQYYNGEERAKGNILERFSAQQFPDLHSELNLSSLELGDSALYFCASRPTIIEETQYFGPGTRLLVL.

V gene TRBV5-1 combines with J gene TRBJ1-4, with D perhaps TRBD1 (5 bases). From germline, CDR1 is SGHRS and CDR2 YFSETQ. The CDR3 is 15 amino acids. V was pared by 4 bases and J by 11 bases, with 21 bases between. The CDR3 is CASSLEGATVKKLFF. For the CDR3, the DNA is TGCGCCAGCAGCCTGGAAGGGGCAACGGTGAAGAAACTGTTTTTT.

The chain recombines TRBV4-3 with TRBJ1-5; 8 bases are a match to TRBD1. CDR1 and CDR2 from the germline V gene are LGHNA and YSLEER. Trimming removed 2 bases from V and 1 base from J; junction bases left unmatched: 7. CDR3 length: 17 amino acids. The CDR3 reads CASSQFPRGPSNQPQHF. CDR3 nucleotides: TGCGCCAGCAGCCAATTTCCCAGGGGGCCGAGCAATCAGCCCCAGCATTTT.

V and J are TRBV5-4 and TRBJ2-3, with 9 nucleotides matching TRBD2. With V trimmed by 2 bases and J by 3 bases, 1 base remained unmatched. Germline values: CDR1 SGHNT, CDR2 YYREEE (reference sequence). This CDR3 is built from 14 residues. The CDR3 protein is CASSFSGRTDTQYF. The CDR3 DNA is TGTGCCAGCAGCTTTAGCGGGAGAACAGATACGCAGTATTTT.

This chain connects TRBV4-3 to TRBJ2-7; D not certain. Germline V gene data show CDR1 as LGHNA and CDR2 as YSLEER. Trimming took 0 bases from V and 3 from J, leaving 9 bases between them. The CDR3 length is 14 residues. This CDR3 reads CASSQDVILYEQYF. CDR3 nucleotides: TGCGCCAGCAGCCAAGACGTGATACTCTACGAGCAGTACTTC.

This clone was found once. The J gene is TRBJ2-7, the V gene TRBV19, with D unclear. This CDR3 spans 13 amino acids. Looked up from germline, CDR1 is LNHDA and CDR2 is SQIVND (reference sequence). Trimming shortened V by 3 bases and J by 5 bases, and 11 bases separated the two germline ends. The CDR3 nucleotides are TGTGCCAGTAGTATTCTCAGGTTCAACGAGCAGTACTTC. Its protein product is CASSILRFNEQYF.

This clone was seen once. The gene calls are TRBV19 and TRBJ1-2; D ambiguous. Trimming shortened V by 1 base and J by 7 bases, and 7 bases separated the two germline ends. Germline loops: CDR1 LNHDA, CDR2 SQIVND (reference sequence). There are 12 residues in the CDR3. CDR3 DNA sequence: TGTGCCAGTAGTATAGTTGCGGGTGGCTACACCTTC. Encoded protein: CASSIVAGGYTF.

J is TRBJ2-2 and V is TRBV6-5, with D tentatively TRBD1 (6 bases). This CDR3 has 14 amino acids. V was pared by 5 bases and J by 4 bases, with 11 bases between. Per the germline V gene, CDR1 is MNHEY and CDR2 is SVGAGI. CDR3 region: CASSRGHPTGELFF. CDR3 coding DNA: TGTGCCAGCAGTCGGGGACATCCCACCGGGGAGCTGTTTTTT.

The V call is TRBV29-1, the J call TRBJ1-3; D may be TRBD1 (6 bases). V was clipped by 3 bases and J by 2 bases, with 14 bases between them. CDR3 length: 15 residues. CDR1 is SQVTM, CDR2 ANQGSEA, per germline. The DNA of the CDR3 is TGCAGCGTTGATCTTCAGGGGAAGGCTGGAAACACCATATATTTT. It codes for CSVDLQGKAGNTIYF.

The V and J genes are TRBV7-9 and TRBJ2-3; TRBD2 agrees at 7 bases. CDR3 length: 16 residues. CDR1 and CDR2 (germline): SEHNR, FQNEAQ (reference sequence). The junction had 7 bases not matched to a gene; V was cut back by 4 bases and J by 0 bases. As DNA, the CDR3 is TGTGCCAGCAGCTCCCCTCTAGCGGCTAGCACAGATACGCAGTATTTT. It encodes CASSSPLAASTDTQYF.

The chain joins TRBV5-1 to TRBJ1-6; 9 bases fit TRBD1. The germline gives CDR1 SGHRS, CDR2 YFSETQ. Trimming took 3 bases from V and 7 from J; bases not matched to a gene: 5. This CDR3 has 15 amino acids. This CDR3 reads CASSSGQGDNSPLHF. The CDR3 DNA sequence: TGCGCCAGCAGCTCGGGACAGGGCGACAATTCACCCCTCCACTTT.

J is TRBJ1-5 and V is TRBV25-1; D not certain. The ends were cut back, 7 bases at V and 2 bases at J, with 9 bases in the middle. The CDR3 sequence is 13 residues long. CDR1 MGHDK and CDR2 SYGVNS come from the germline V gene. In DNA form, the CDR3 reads TGTGCCAGCACGGCAGGCGGCAATCAGCCCCAGCATTTT. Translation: CASTAGGNQPQHF.

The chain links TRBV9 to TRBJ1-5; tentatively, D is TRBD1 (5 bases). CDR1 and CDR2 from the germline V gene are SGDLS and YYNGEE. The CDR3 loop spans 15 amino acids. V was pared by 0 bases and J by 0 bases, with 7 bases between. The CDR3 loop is CASSVGTTSNQPQHF. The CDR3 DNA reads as TGTGCCAGCAGCGTAGGGACAACTAGCAATCAGCCCCAGCATTTT.

CDR3 in amino acids: CASSRQGPLTDTQYF. DNA of the CDR3: TGTGCCAGCAGCCGCCAGGGCCCCCTTACAGATACGCAGTATTTT. V usage is TRBV7-3 and J usage is TRBJ2-3, with D possibly matching TRBD1 (5 bases). V was pared by 5 bases and J by 3 bases, with 15 bases between. This CDR3 has 15 amino acids. CDR1 SGHTA and CDR2 FQGTGA come from the germline V gene.

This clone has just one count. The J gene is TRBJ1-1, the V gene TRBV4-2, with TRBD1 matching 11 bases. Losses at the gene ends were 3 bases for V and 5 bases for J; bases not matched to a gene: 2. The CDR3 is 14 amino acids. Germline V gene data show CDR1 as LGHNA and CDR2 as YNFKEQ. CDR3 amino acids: CASSHGTGGTEAFF. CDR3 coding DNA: TGTGCCAGCAGCCATGGGACAGGGGGAACTGAAGCTTTCTTT.

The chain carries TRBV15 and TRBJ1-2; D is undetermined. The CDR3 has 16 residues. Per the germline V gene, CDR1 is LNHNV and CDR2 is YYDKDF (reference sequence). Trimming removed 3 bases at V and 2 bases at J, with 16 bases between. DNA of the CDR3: TGTGCCACCAGCAGTGCGGAGGCCGATCCCAACTATGGCTACACCTTC. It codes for CATSSAEADPNYGYTF. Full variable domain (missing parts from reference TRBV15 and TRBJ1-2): DAMVIQNPRYQVTQFGKPVTLSCSQTLNHNVMYWYQQKSSQAPKLLFHYYDKDFNNEADTPDNFQSRRPNTSFCFLDIRSPGLGDTAMYLCATSSAEADPNYGYTFGSGTRLTVV.